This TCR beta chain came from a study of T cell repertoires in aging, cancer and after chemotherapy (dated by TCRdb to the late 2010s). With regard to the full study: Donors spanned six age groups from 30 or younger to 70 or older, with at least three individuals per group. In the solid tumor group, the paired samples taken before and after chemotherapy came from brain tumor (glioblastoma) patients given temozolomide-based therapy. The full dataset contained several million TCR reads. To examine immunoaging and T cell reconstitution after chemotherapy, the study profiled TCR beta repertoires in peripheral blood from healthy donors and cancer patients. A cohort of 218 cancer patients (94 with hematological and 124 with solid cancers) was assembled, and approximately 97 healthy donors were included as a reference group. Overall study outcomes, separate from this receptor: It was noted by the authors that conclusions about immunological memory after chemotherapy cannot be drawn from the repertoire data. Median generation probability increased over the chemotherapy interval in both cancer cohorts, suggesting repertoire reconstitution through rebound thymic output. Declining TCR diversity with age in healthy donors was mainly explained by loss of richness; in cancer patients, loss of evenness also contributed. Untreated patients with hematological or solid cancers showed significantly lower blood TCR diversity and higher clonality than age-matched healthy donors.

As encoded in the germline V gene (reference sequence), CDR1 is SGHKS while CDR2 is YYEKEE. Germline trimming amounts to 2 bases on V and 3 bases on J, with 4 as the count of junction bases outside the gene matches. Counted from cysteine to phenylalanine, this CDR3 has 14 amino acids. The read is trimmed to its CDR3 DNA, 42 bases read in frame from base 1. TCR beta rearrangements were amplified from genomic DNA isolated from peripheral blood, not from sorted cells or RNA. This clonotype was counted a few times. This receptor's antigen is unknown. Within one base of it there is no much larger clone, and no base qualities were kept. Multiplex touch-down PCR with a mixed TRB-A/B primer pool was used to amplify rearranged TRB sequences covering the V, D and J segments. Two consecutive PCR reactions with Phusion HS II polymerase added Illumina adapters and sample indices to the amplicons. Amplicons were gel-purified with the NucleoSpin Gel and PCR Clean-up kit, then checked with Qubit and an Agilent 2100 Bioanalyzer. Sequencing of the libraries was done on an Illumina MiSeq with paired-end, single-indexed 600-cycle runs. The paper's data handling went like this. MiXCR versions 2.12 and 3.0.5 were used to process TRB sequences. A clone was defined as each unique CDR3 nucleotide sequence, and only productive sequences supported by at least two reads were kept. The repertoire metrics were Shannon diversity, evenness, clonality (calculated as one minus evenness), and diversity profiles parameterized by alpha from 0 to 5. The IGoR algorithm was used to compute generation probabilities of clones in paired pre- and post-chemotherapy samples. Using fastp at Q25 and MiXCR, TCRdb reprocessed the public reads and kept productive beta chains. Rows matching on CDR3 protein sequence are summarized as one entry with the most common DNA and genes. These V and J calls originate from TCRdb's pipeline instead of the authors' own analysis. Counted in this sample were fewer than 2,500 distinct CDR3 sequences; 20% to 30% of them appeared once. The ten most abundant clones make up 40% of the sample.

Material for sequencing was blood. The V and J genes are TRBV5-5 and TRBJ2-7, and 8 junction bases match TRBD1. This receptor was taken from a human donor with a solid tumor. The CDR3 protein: CASSLAGGSYEQYF. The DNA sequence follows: TGTGCCAGCAGCTTAGCAGGGGGCAGCTACGAGCAGTACTTC.